These T cell receptor beta chains were read from a single sample in a study of graft-versus-host responses after intestinal transplantation. No antigens are known for them. Only in-frame clones appear in the TCRdb table, and some are missing; sequencing was by immunoSEQ multiplex PCR. The sample carries 20,000 to 30,000 clones, over 80% recorded once. This specimen consisted of unstimulated CD4+ T cells sorted from spleen or lymph node cells, obtained before intestinal transplant. These receptors were taken from a human donor who received an intestinal transplant. The CDR3 runs from the conserved cysteine through the conserved F or W. Fields, in order: D gene, clone size, V gene, J gene, CDR3 DNA, CDR3 protein. The D gene is left open where the match is weak. Size tells how often a clone was seen (once, few, many) or the class of an expanded clone, and some rows leave it out.

D gene: NA; clone size: NA; V gene: TRBV19; J gene: TRBJ1-6; CDR3 DNA: TGTGCCAGTAGTCCCGACAGCTCCTATAATTCACCCCTCCACTTT; CDR3 protein: CASSPDSSYNSPLHF
D gene: NA; clone size: NA; V gene: TRBV5-1; J gene: TRBJ2-1; CDR3 DNA: TGCGCCAGCAGCTTATACAATGAGCAGTTCTTC; CDR3 protein: CASSLYNEQFF
D gene: NA; clone size: few; V gene: TRBV28; J gene: TRBJ1-1; CDR3 DNA: TGTGCCAGCAGTCCCGGGAGTCCGGCTGAAGCTTTCTTT; CDR3 protein: CASSPGSPAEAFF
D gene: NA; clone size: NA; V gene: TRBV11-2; J gene: TRBJ1-6; CDR3 DNA: TGTGCCAGCAGCTTCCAGGGTCTCAATTCACCCCTCCACTTT; CDR3 protein: CASSFQGLNSPLHF
D gene: TRBD2; clone size: NA; V gene: TRBV10-2; J gene: TRBJ2-7; CDR3 DNA: TGCGCCAGCAGTGAGACCCGACTAGCGGGAGGCCCCGAGATGTACGAGCAGTACTTC; CDR3 protein: CASSETRLAGGPEMYEQYF
D gene: NA; clone size: NA; V gene: TRBV19; J gene: TRBJ1-1; CDR3 DNA: TGTGCCAGTAAAGACACGGTTAGGAGGATGAACACTGAAGCTTTCTTT; CDR3 protein: CASKDTVRRMNTEAFF
D gene: NA; clone size: NA; V gene: TRBV6-7; J gene: TRBJ1-5; CDR3 DNA: TGTGCCAGCAGCAAACGGAACATTGTTTGCAATCAGCCCCAGCATTTT; CDR3 protein: CASSKRNIVCNQPQHF
D gene: NA; clone size: NA; V gene: TRBV6-6; J gene: TRBJ2-5; CDR3 DNA: TGTGCCAGCAGTTACCCCGGTGCCTACGGAGAGACCCAGTACTTC; CDR3 protein: CASSYPGAYGETQYF
D gene: TRBD2; clone size: NA; V gene: TRBV7-8; J gene: TRBJ2-2; CDR3 DNA: TGTGCCAGCAGCCCTAACGGAATAGCGGGAGTAACCGGGGAGCTGTTTTTT; CDR3 protein: CASSPNGIAGVTGELFF
D gene: NA; clone size: NA; V gene: TRBV29-1; J gene: TRBJ2-2; CDR3 DNA: TGCAGCGTTGGTGGGGACACCGGGGAGCTGTTTTTT; CDR3 protein: CSVGGDTGELFF
D gene: NA; clone size: NA; V gene: TRBV19; J gene: TRBJ2-3; CDR3 DNA: TGTGCCAGTAGTATATCGGCAGGCACAGATACGCAGTATTTT; CDR3 protein: CASSISAGTDTQYF
D gene: TRBD1; clone size: NA; V gene: TRBV5-4; J gene: TRBJ1-2; CDR3 DNA: TGTGCCAGCAGCTTGGGGACAGGGAGAGGCTATGGCTACACCTTC; CDR3 protein: CASSLGTGRGYGYTF
D gene: TRBD1; clone size: NA; V gene: TRBV25-1; J gene: TRBJ2-7; CDR3 DNA: TGTGCCAGCAGTGATGAGATGGGGACAGGGGATAATGAGCAGTACTTC; CDR3 protein: CASSDEMGTGDNEQYF
D gene: TRBD2; clone size: once; V gene: TRBV2; J gene: TRBJ2-3; CDR3 DNA: TGTGCCAGCAGTCTGGGACTAGCGGGAGGGCAGGATACGCAGTATTTT; CDR3 protein: CASSLGLAGGQDTQYF
D gene: TRBD1; clone size: once; V gene: TRBV6-1; J gene: TRBJ2-3; CDR3 DNA: TGTGCCAGCAACTTGGGACAGCTCACAGATACGCAGTATTTT; CDR3 protein: CASNLGQLTDTQYF
D gene: TRBD1; clone size: NA; V gene: TRBV29-1; J gene: TRBJ2-7; CDR3 DNA: TGCAGCGTTGTCGGACAGGTAGCCTACGAGCAGTACTTC; CDR3 protein: CSVVGQVAYEQYF
D gene: NA; clone size: NA; V gene: TRBV19; J gene: TRBJ1-4; CDR3 DNA: TGTGCCAGTAGTATTTGGAGACAGAGGAGAGCAACTAATGAAAAACTGTTTTTT; CDR3 protein: CASSIWRQRRATNEKLFF
D gene: TRBD1; clone size: NA; V gene: TRBV5-3; J gene: TRBJ1-1; CDR3 DNA: TGTGCCAGAAGCTTGACAGGGGGCACTGAAGCTTTCTTT; CDR3 protein: CARSLTGGTEAFF
D gene: NA; clone size: NA; V gene: TRBV5-6; J gene: TRBJ2-7; CDR3 DNA: TGTGCCAGCAGCGTGGTGGGGGGAATGGGCCTGGGTAGCTACGAGCAGTACTTC; CDR3 protein: CASSVVGGMGLGSYEQYF
D gene: TRBD1; clone size: NA; V gene: TRBV10-3; J gene: TRBJ2-1; CDR3 DNA: TGTGCCATCAGGCCCGGGGACAGGGTTGACAATGAGCAGTTCTTC; CDR3 protein: CAIRPGDRVDNEQFF
D gene: NA; clone size: NA; V gene: TRBV5-1; J gene: TRBJ2-7; CDR3 DNA: TGCGCCAGCACCTTGACCGGGAAGAACACCTACGAGCAGTACTTC; CDR3 protein: CASTLTGKNTYEQYF
D gene: NA; clone size: once; V gene: TRBV15; J gene: TRBJ1-1; CDR3 DNA: TGTGCCACCAGCAGAGATATACCCGGGGACACTGAAGCTTTCTTT; CDR3 protein: CATSRDIPGDTEAFF
D gene: TRBD2; clone size: few; V gene: TRBV27; J gene: TRBJ2-6; CDR3 DNA: TGTGCCAGCAGTTTGGGGGGGGCTGGGGCCAACGTCCTGACTTTC; CDR3 protein: CASSLGGAGANVLTF
D gene: NA; clone size: NA; V gene: TRBV7-9; J gene: TRBJ2-7; CDR3 DNA: TGTGCCAGCAGCTTAGCGTTAGGGTACGAGCAGTACTTC; CDR3 protein: CASSLALGYEQYF
D gene: TRBD1; clone size: NA; V gene: TRBV10-3; J gene: TRBJ2-7; CDR3 DNA: TGTGCCATCAGTGATTCGGACAGGTCCTACGAGCAGTACTTC; CDR3 protein: CAISDSDRSYEQYF
D gene: TRBD1; clone size: few; V gene: TRBV27; J gene: TRBJ2-1; CDR3 DNA: TGTGCCAGCAGTCCAATCCAGGGGGCGCGTGAGCAGTTCTTC; CDR3 protein: CASSPIQGAREQFF
D gene: NA; clone size: NA; V gene: TRBV21-1; J gene: TRBJ1-4; CDR3 DNA: TGTGCCAGCAGCAAAGAGGACAGGGGGTGCTCGGGGGATGAAAAACTGTTTTTT; CDR3 protein: CASSKEDRGCSGDEKLFF